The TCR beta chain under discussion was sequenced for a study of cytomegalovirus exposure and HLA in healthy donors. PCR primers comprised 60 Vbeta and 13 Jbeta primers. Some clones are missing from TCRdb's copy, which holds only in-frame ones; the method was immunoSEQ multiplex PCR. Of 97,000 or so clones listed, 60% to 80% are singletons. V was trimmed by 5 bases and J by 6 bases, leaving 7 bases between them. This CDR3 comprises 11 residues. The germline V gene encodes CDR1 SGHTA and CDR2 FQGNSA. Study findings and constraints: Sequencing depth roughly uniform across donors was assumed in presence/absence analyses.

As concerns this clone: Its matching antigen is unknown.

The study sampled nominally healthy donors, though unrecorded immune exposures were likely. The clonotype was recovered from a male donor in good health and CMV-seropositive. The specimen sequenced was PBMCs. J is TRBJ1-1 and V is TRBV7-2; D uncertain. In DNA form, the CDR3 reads TGTGCCAGCAGCCGGAGGTCTGAAGCTTTCTTT. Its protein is CASSRRSEAFF.